This is a list of T cell receptor beta chains from one sample in a study of early T cells in non-severe SARS-CoV-2 infection. TCRdb reanalysed the 5' RACE reads using MiXCR and keeps one entry per CDR3 protein. The sample has 30,000 to 40,000 distinct CDR3 sequences, approximately 6% seen once. The source material was whole blood. The receptors were gathered from an adult who was a healthcare worker with PCR-confirmed SARS-CoV-2 infection or an uninfected control (not recorded which). Each CDR3 is given with its conserved first and last residue. Fields, in order: V gene, clone size, D gene, J gene, CDR3 protein, CDR3 DNA. D genes are given only for firm matches. Clone sizes are given selectively: once, few, many, or a class where the clone is expanded.

TRBV6-5,many,TRBD2,TRBJ2-1,CASSHGGLANNEQFF,TGTGCCAGCAGTCACGGGGGACTAGCGAATAATGAGCAGTTCTTC
TRBV20-1,many,.,TRBJ2-1,CSVVNNEQFF,TGCAGTGTTGTTAACAATGAGCAGTTCTTC
TRBV20-1,many,TRBD1,TRBJ1-2,CSAGAGTGDVYGYTF,TGCAGTGCTGGAGCCGGGACAGGGGATGTCTATGGCTACACCTTC
TRBV24-1,.,.,TRBJ2-1,CATSDLVRNEQFF,TGTGCCACCAGTGATTTAGTGAGGAATGAGCAGTTCTTC
TRBV6-2/TRBV6-3,many,.,TRBJ1-5,CASSLSGPQQPQHF,TGTGCCAGCAGTCTCTCAGGGCCGCAACAGCCCCAGCATTTT
TRBV7-6,.,TRBD1,TRBJ2-2,CASSLAPGGYTGELFF,TGTGCCAGCAGCTTAGCTCCAGGGGGTTACACCGGGGAGCTGTTTTTT
TRBV5-1,many,.,TRBJ2-4,CASSLGQGGNIQYF,TGCGCCAGCAGCTTGGGTCAGGGAGGAAACATTCAGTACTTC
TRBV20-1,medium-sized,TRBD2,TRBJ2-5,CSAGLAGAETQYF,TGCAGTGCTGGGCTAGCGGGGGCAGAGACCCAGTACTTC
TRBV10-3,few,TRBD1,TRBJ1-5,CAISERDRGFNQPQHF,TGTGCCATCAGTGAACGGGACAGGGGATTCAATCAGCCCCAGCATTTT
TRBV28,many,TRBD1,TRBJ1-5,CASSFLGAGGVQPQHF,TGTGCCAGCAGTTTCCTTGGCGCAGGGGGGGTTCAGCCCCAGCATTTT
TRBV15,many,.,TRBJ1-2,CATSSGSNYGYTF,TGTGCCACCAGCAGCGGATCTAACTATGGCTACACCTTC
TRBV20-1,many,.,TRBJ2-7,CSAEGEGKTYEQYF,TGCAGTGCTGAAGGAGAGGGGAAAACCTACGAGCAGTACTTC
TRBV12-3/TRBV12-4,many,TRBD2,TRBJ2-3,CASSLAGGSITQYF,TGTGCCAGCAGTTTAGCGGGGGGGAGTATTACGCAGTATTTT
TRBV6-6,many,.,TRBJ2-7,CASSYSSSSYEQYF,TGTGCCAGCAGTTACTCGTCGAGTTCTTACGAGCAGTACTTC
TRBV19,many,.,TRBJ2-7,CASSAGHTYEQYF,TGTGCCAGTAGTGCTGGACATACCTACGAGCAGTACTTC
TRBV7-2,many,.,TRBJ1-1,CASSLRGREAFF,TGTGCCAGCAGCTTAAGAGGCAGAGAAGCTTTCTTT
TRBV7-2,many,TRBD2,TRBJ2-7,CASSDPWSSGSYEQYF,TGTGCCAGCAGCGACCCATGGTCTAGCGGCTCCTACGAGCAGTACTTC
TRBV12-3/TRBV12-4,many,.,TRBJ1-5,CASSWWGNSNQPQHF,TGTGCCAGCAGTTGGTGGGGAAATAGCAATCAGCCCCAGCATTTT
TRBV7-9,many,.,TRBJ2-3,CASSLRALRSTDTQYF,TGTGCCAGCAGCTTAAGAGCGCTCCGTAGCACAGATACGCAGTATTTT
TRBV7-9,.,.,TRBJ1-5,CASSKSSDGQPQHF,TGTGCCAGCAGCAAATCGTCCGACGGACAGCCCCAGCATTTT
TRBV7-9,many,TRBD2,TRBJ2-1,CASSPRGGSVYNEQFF,TGTGCCAGCAGCCCGCGGGGGGGCTCCGTCTACAATGAGCAGTTCTTC
TRBV28,many,.,TRBJ2-7,CASSFQRISYEQYF,TGTGCCAGCAGTTTCCAGCGGATCTCCTACGAGCAGTACTTC
TRBV10-3,many,TRBD1,TRBJ1-2,CAIGPIQGAVYGYTF,TGTGCCATCGGACCTATACAGGGGGCGGTCTATGGCTACACCTTC